This record covers a single T cell receptor beta chain. The Seattle patients, enrolled during active infection, were followed longitudinally. The data derive from a study of blood T cell repertoires in COVID-19. V shed 0 bases, J shed 5 bases, and the junction held 12 bases outside the gene matches. This CDR3 is built from 16 residues. Germline assignment: CDR1 GTSNPN and CDR2 SVGIG (reference sequence). Produced via immunoSEQ multiplex PCR; TCRdb's table is partial and in-frame only. The repertoire consists of some 290,000 clones, with about 90% occurring once and the leading ten covering 2.5% to 3.5%.

The chain has TRBV30 and TRBJ2-7, with TRBD1 identical over 8 bases. What was sequenced was peripheral blood. This receptor was obtained from a woman between 25 and 40 years old with COVID-19, enrolled during active disease. In DNA, the CDR3 is TGTGCCTGGAGTGTACCAGGCCTGACAGGGGCCCACGAGCAGTACTTC. It encodes CAWSVPGLTGAHEQYF.